The 12 T cell receptor beta chains given below trace back to one sample, sequenced in a study of T cells in Graves' hyperthyroidism and ophthalmopathy. Regions amplified from RNA transcripts were the TCR beta CDR3 regions. HTBI primers were employed in a first-round RT-PCR of the TCR CDR3. One entry per CDR3 protein, called by TCRdb with MiXCR from the multiplex PCR reads. Of around 690,000 distinct CDR3 sequences listed, 17% are singletons. The sequencing input was blood. The receptor set was obtained from a man aged 50 or older with Graves' hyperthyroidism.

The chain carries TRBV6-2 or TRBV6-3 and TRBJ2-1; either TRBD1 or TRBD2 may fit D (6 bases each). Trimming removed 4 bases at V and 3 bases at J, with 16 bases between. Germline CDR1 is MNHEY and CDR2 is SVGEGT. The CDR3 contains 16 residues. CDR3 loop: CASSWGRRDIYNEQFF. The CDR3 DNA reads as TGTGCCAGCAGTTGGGGGCGGCGGGACATCTACAATGAGCAGTTCTTC.

This clonotype has at least ten counts. The genes are TRBV7-2 and TRBJ2-7, with D unclear. CDR1 is SGHTA, CDR2 FQGNSA, per germline. Trimming shortened V by 3 bases and J by 0 bases, and 9 bases separated the two germline ends. The CDR3 totals 14 residues. The CDR3 loop reads CASSFLTNSYEQYF. DNA of the CDR3: TGTGCCAGCAGCTTTCTGACAAACTCCTACGAGCAGTACTTC.

This clonotype was detected many times. The gene calls are TRBV5-6 and TRBJ1-6; 10 bases are shared with TRBD1. V was pared by 4 bases and J by 8 bases, with 3 bases of the junction left unmatched. Per the germline V gene, CDR1 is SGHDT and CDR2 is YYEEEE. The CDR3 is 14 residues long. The CDR3 bases are TGTGCCAGCAGCCACGGACAGGGGGATTCACCCCTCCACTTT. Translating gives CASSHGQGDSPLHF.

This clonotype was found many times. The V call is TRBV6-2 or TRBV6-3, the J call TRBJ2-7; 8 nucleotides agree with TRBD1. The CDR3 extends over 14 amino acids. Germline CDR1 and CDR2: MNHEY and SVGEGT. V trimming: 4 bases; J trimming: 5 bases; junction bases outside the gene matches: 7. The CDR3 nucleotides are TGTGCCAGCAGTTCCGGACAGGGTAATGACGAGCAGTACTTC. This gives the protein CASSSGQGNDEQYF.

This clonotype was detected ten times or more. J is TRBJ2-7 and V is TRBV3-1, with a weak D call TRBD2 (6 bases). The length of the CDR3 is 13 residues. Germline CDR1 is LGHDT and CDR2 is YNNKEL (reference sequence). The V end was cut by 1 base, the J end by 4 bases, with 8 bases between. CDR3 in amino acids: CASSQVAGYEQYF. In nucleotides, the CDR3 is TGTGCCAGCAGCCAAGTCGCGGGGTACGAGCAGTACTTC.

The chain combines TRBV27 with TRBJ2-1; 9 nucleotides line up with TRBD2. The CDR3 covers 20 residues. Germline CDR1 MNHEY, CDR2 SMNVEV (reference sequence). Trimming at V came to 3 bases and at J to 3 bases, leaving 18 bases not matched to a gene. Written as DNA, the CDR3 is TGTGCCAGCAGTTTCGGCAGGGGCTCGCGACTAGCGGAGCGCTACAATGAGCAGTTCTTC. This translates into CASSFGRGSRLAERYNEQFF.

This clonotype showed up many times. The rearrangement uses TRBV24-1 and TRBJ2-7, with D uncertain. Per germline, CDR1 KGHDR and CDR2 SFDVKD. Trimming shortened V by 5 bases and J by 3 bases, and 13 bases separated the two germline ends. This CDR3 is 14 amino acids long. CDR3 residues: CATSGAGDDYEQYF. The CDR3 bases are TGTGCCACCAGTGGAGCTGGCGATGACTACGAGCAGTACTTC.

This clonotype has just a few counts. This rearrangement joins TRBV5-1 to TRBJ2-1; D gene unclear. This CDR3 contains 14 residues. V was clipped by 6 bases and J by 2 bases, with 12 bases between them. Germline V gene sequence: CDR1 SGHRS, CDR2 YFSETQ. CDR3 residues: CASKGSSTYNEQFF. In DNA, the CDR3 is TGCGCCAGCAAAGGTAGTTCCACCTACAATGAGCAGTTCTTC.

This clonotype came up many times. This chain joins TRBV7-3 and TRBJ2-1; 10 bases fit TRBD2. Germline loops: CDR1 SGHTA, CDR2 FQGTGA. This CDR3 has 15 amino acids. The V gene end was trimmed by 5 bases and the J gene end by 3 bases; junction bases not matched to a gene: 4. The CDR3: CASSVAGGIYNEQFF. CDR3 DNA sequence: TGTGCCAGCAGCGTAGCGGGAGGAATCTACAATGAGCAGTTCTTC.

The chain carries TRBV6-7 and TRBJ2-6; 8 nucleotides align to TRBD1. TRBV6-7 carries the ORF label, with uncertain function. Unmatched junction bases numbered 8, after V lost 4 bases and J lost 0 bases. CDR3 length: 18 amino acids. The CDR3 region is CASSSGQGNLSGANVLTF. The CDR3 bases are TGTGCCAGCAGTTCCGGACAGGGTAACCTCTCTGGGGCCAACGTCCTGACTTTC.

The chain joins TRBV5-4 to TRBJ2-1, with no clear D. Trimming shortened V by 3 bases and J by 2 bases, and 15 bases separated the two germline ends. The CDR3 extends over 16 amino acids. From germline, CDR1 is SGHNT and CDR2 YYREEE (reference sequence). Here the CDR3 DNA reads TGTGCCAGCAGCTCGCCTAACGTGTCCCCCTACAATGAGCAGTTCTTC. Encoded protein: CASSSPNVSPYNEQFF.

This clonotype was seen a handful of times. The CDR3 loop is CASSFSRRATYEQYF. The CDR3 nucleotides read TGTGCCAGCAGTTTCAGTCGCCGGGCCACCTACGAGCAGTACTTC. The V call is TRBV28, the J call TRBJ2-7; D unresolved. Germline V CDR1 and CDR2: MDHEN, SYDVKM. V lost 3 bases to trimming and J lost 2 bases, with 14 bases between them. The CDR3 covers 15 residues.